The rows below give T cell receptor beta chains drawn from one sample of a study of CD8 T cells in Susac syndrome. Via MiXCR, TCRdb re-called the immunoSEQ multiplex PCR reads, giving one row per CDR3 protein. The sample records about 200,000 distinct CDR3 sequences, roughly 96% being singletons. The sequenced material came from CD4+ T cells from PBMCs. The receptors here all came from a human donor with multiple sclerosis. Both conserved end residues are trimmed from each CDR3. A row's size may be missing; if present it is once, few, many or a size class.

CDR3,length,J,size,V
SVEKIAGGPEQF,12,TRBJ2-1,-,TRBV29-1
SVPLGTDLLYGYT,13,TRBJ1-2,-,TRBV29-1
ASSLVGGLYEQY,12,TRBJ2-7,-,TRBV11-2
ASSVAGSRSGNTIY,14,TRBJ1-3,-,TRBV9
SASTRGSGEQF,11,TRBJ2-1,-,TRBV29-1
ATSQGSDAF,9,TRBJ1-1,-,TRBV12-3/TRBV12-4
ASSLGRLGGNQPQH,14,TRBJ1-5,-,TRBV7-8
ASGGRKGGGTGELF,14,TRBJ2-2,-,TRBV27
SATFSASDTQY,11,TRBJ2-3,-,TRBV20-1
ASSPDRLRYNEQF,13,TRBJ2-1,-,TRBV7-9
ASSLTGQAHEQY,12,TRBJ2-7,-,TRBV7-3
ASSEDRTGLKAF,12,TRBJ1-1,-,TRBV6-5
ASSYSGRGNEQY,12,TRBJ2-7,-,TRBV6-6
ASSLGGEPEAF,11,TRBJ1-1,-,TRBV5-6
ATSTDSNQPQH,11,TRBJ1-5,-,TRBV6-2/TRBV6-3
ASSVGAWTDTQY,12,TRBJ2-3,-,TRBV9
ASDPGPNGETQY,12,TRBJ2-5,-,TRBV10-3
ASSFYTGQETQY,12,TRBJ2-5,-,TRBV27
ASSQPGTGVAKNIQY,15,TRBJ2-4,-,TRBV4-2
ASILRGQGSTEAF,13,TRBJ1-1,-,TRBV7-9
ASSYKGGGLETQY,13,TRBJ2-5,-,TRBV9
ATSRDRGDGSQQF,13,TRBJ2-1,-,TRBV15
ASSGQFEQY,9,TRBJ2-7,-,TRBV11-2
AISEAYEQY,9,TRBJ2-7,-,TRBV10-3
ASSPGAGLAGEQY,13,TRBJ2-7,once,TRBV3-1
ASMGTGGQPQH,11,TRBJ1-5,-,TRBV2
ASSQGPNPLYEQY,13,TRBJ2-7,once,TRBV14
SVELWGKNTGELF,13,TRBJ2-2,-,TRBV29-1
ASSSKKRSTDEKLF,14,TRBJ1-4,-,TRBV7-9
SATSRDEQF,9,TRBJ2-1,-,TRBV20-1
AWSVKRPGNTIY,12,TRBJ1-3,-,TRBV30
ASSKSGSHNEQF,12,TRBJ2-1,-,TRBV5-4
ASSGPTGAGTEAF,13,TRBJ1-1,-,TRBV11-3
SARGMGTGELF,11,TRBJ2-2,-,TRBV20-1
ASSQAGGSRETQY,13,TRBJ2-5,-,TRBV3-1
ASSFLTGSYEQY,12,TRBJ2-7,-,TRBV7-9
SAVPPQGQGHYGYT,14,TRBJ1-2,-,TRBV20-1
ASRVLANTGELF,12,TRBJ2-2,-,TRBV6-4
ASSLEGSGYGYT,12,TRBJ1-2,few,TRBV5-1
AWGQSSNQPQH,11,TRBJ1-5,-,TRBV30
SAGPFNYGYT,10,TRBJ1-2,-,TRBV20-1
ASSSNRGPTDTQY,13,TRBJ2-3,once,TRBV27
ASSEWGEAF,9,TRBJ1-1,few,TRBV2
ASRTGTGTDTQY,12,TRBJ2-3,-,TRBV6-2/TRBV6-3
ASSQNIGTRRSGDGYT,16,TRBJ1-2,-,TRBV3-1
ASRPPGGGSYEQY,13,TRBJ2-7,-,TRBV11-2
SARGGTGAKNIQY,13,TRBJ2-4,-,TRBV20-1
ASSIGGRTGTQY,12,TRBJ2-5,-,TRBV19
SAGELYEQY,9,TRBJ2-7,once,TRBV20-1